The 8 T cell receptor beta chains below all came from one sample that was sequenced in a study of post-analysis software for immune sequencing data. Overall study results and limits: In patients, about five TRBV segments were more frequent than in controls, with TRBV5-6, TRBV5-1 and TRBV20-1 among them.

These receptors have no identified antigens. Unique molecular identifiers were present in the TCR beta cDNA libraries. From the PCR reads, TCRdb called clonotypes with MiXCR, one entry per CDR3 protein. Of around 500,000 distinct CDR3 sequences in the sample, 30% to 40% were seen once. Input material: blood. The receptors were gathered from a girl younger than 18 with multiple sclerosis.

V and J are TRBV7-9 and TRBJ1-4; D unresolved. The germline CDR1 and CDR2 sequences are SEHNR and FQNEAQ (reference sequence). The CDR3 runs 15 residues. The ends were cut back, 1 base at V and 5 bases at J, with 11 bases in the middle. CDR3: CASSLGGRTNEKLFF. In nucleotides, the CDR3 is TGTGCCAGCAGCTTAGGAGGACGGACGAATGAAAAACTGTTTTTT.

This clonotype came up a few times. This chain joins TRBV27 and TRBJ2-7, with D maybe TRBD1 (6 bases). The CDR3 covers 15 residues. Germline CDR1 and CDR2: MNHEY and SMNVEV (reference sequence). With 4 bases removed from V and 0 bases from J, the gap between germline ends came to 13 bases. CDR3 residues: CASSSDRLNSYEQYF. The DNA of the CDR3 is TGTGCCAGCAGTTCCGACAGGTTAAACTCCTACGAGCAGTACTTC.

This chain connects TRBV5-1 to TRBJ1-4; D uncertain. The V and J ends lost 0 bases and 2 bases respectively, with 11 bases between them. CDR3 length equals 16 residues. Per the germline V gene, CDR1 is SGHRS and CDR2 is YFSETQ. The CDR3 DNA follows: TGCGCCAGCAGCTTGGAGTCCGTGTCGACTAATGAAAAACTGTTTTTT. Protein sequence: CASSLESVSTNEKLFF.

The chain links TRBV25-1 to TRBJ1-5; no firm D call. The ends were cut back, 3 bases at V and 4 bases at J, with 10 bases in the middle. This CDR3 region has 14 residues. CDR1 is MGHDK, CDR2 SYGVNS, per germline. The CDR3 protein is CASSEATANQPQHF. The CDR3 DNA is TGTGCCAGCAGTGAGGCGACTGCTAATCAGCCCCAGCATTTT.

The V gene is TRBV10-2, the J gene TRBJ2-3, with D tentatively TRBD1 (5 bases). Between the trimmed V and J ends, which lost 7 bases and 8 bases, there was a span of 16 bases. From germline, CDR1 is WSHSY and CDR2 SAAADI. This CDR3 is 13 amino acids long. CDR3 bases: TGCGCCAGCATTGGTGGCAGGGTCAGTACGCAGTATTTT. Its protein product is CASIGGRVSTQYF.

The gene calls are TRBV11-2 and TRBJ1-6, with D perhaps TRBD1 (5 bases). This CDR3 is built from 14 residues. Germline CDR1 and CDR2: SGHAT and FQNNGV. Trimming took off 4 bases at V and 7 bases at J, with 11 bases between the two ends. The CDR3 is CASSSGLTNSPLHF. The CDR3 region has the DNA TGTGCCAGCAGCTCGGGACTGACAAATTCACCCCTCCACTTT.

V is TRBV20-1 and J is TRBJ2-1; D is perhaps TRBD2 (6 bases). The J call is uncertain, as TRBJ2-7 better fits the DNA end. Germline loops: CDR1 DFQATT, CDR2 SNEGSKA (reference sequence). The CDR3 loop spans 14 amino acids. The DNA for the CDR3 is TGCAGTGCTAGAGTGGTAGCGGCCTACAATGAGCAGTACTTC. Residues: CSARVVAAYNEQYF.

This chain uses TRBV7-2 with TRBJ2-1, with 12 bases matching TRBD2. V lost 5 bases and J lost 10; bases outside the gene matches: 12. The CDR3 runs 16 residues. Germline V gene sequence: CDR1 SGHTA, CDR2 FQGNSA. The CDR3 DNA sequence: TGTGCCAGCAGCACCCGGACTAGCGGGGTCGCACGGGAGCAGTTCTTC. Its protein is CASSTRTSGVAREQFF.